This TCR beta chain was sequenced for a study of cytomegalovirus exposure and HLA in healthy donors. General study results and limits: According to an earlier analysis, most TCR beta V segments yielded productive rearrangements about 87% or about 30% of the time. With DRB1 most and HLA-C fewest, TCR association rates differed between HLA loci in a later analysis. Fewer N-insertions (relative to the roughly 630-donor mean) were reportedly seen in an Asian-associated ancestry cluster in a later analysis.

The PCR employed 60 Vbeta primers together with 13 Jbeta primers. The table came from immunoSEQ multiplex PCR; TCRdb's copy has only in-frame clones and leaves some out. The table includes about 160,000 clones, around 76% detected once. Germline lookup yields CDR1 SGDLS and CDR2 YYNGEE. V lost 4 bases, J lost 3 bases, and 14 bases stayed unmatched. The length of the CDR3 is 19 residues. This clone was seen only a few times. Antigen unknown. Sequencing was performed on PBMCs. The rearrangement uses TRBV9 and TRBJ1-5; 12 bases are shared with TRBD1. The sequence was obtained from a man in his forties or fifties in good health and CMV-seropositive. The CDR3 reads CASSLGGQGAGWDNQPQHF. CDR3 coding DNA: TGTGCCAGCAGCCTAGGGGGACAGGGGGCTGGATGGGACAATCAGCCCCAGCATTTT.